The entry that follows covers one T cell receptor (beta chain) sequence. Antigen: not known. The sample originates from a study of T cells in localized non-small cell lung cancer. Study-level results: Compared with tumor, uninvolved adjacent lung displayed greater T cell clonality, ranking highest overall.

Data came from immunoSEQ multiplex PCR; TCRdb stores just in-frame clones and leaves some out. The table shows about 53,000 clones, with approximately 88% occurring only once. The CDR3 has 14 amino acids. Germline V gives CDR1 SGHTA, CDR2 FQGNSA. Deletions cut 1 base from V and 1 base from J, with 5 bases between. V gene TRBV7-2 combines with J gene TRBJ1-3; D not resolved. The specimen comprised peripheral blood mononuclear cells, sampled before any cancer treatment. The receptor's source is a man aged 35 to 69 with stage III lung adenocarcinoma. CDR3 sequence: CASSLDRSGNTIYF. Here the CDR3 DNA reads TGTGCCAGCAGCTTAGACCGGTCTGGAAACACCATATATTTT.